Each of the 29 T cell receptor beta chains below was sequenced from the same sample in a study of blood T cell repertoires in COVID-19. The method was immunoSEQ multiplex PCR; TCRdb's version includes in-frame clones alone and lacks a portion of them. This sample has over 85,000 clones, with 75% to 85% found just once. Sequencing input: peripheral blood. These receptors came from a woman aged 60-75 years with acute or convalescent COVID-19.

V gene TRBV5-4 combines with J gene TRBJ1-1; unclear D gene. The CDR3 covers 13 residues. Trimming pared 2 bases from V and 1 base from J, leaving 6 bases between. Per the germline V gene, CDR1 is SGHNT and CDR2 is YYREEE (reference sequence). The CDR3 DNA reads TGTGCCAGCAGCTTTACAGAGAACACTGAAGCTTTCTTT. Translated, it gives CASSFTENTEAFF.

The chain is built from TRBV6-5 and TRBJ2-4, with a weak D call TRBD1 (8 bases). Germline CDR1 MNHEY, CDR2 SVGAGI. V lost 5 bases and J 6 bases, leaving 17 bases between the germline ends. This CDR3 is 15 amino acids long. The CDR3 region has the DNA TGTGCCAGCAGTAACACAGGGGGAGGGGGAAACATTCAGTACTTC. This encodes CASSNTGGGGNIQYF.

V is TRBV30 and J is TRBJ1-4; perhaps TRBD1 as D (6 bases). The CDR3 has 15 residues. Germline V gene sequence: CDR1 GTSNPN, CDR2 SVGIG (reference sequence). Trimming removed 1 base from V and 8 bases from J, with 17 bases in between. The CDR3 reads CAWSDPQGLGEKLFF. The CDR3 nucleotides are TGTGCCTGGAGTGACCCCCAGGGGCTTGGGGAAAAACTGTTTTTT.

CDR3 DNA sequence: TGTGCCAGCAGTCAGAGGATAGCGGGGGGGCCAGATACGCAGTATTTT. It specifies CASSQRIAGGPDTQYF. The chain is built from TRBV7-2 and TRBJ2-3; 11 bases agree with TRBD2. With 6 bases clipped from V and 4 bases from J, the junction kept 9 bases outside the gene matches. The CDR3 covers 16 residues. Germline CDR1 and CDR2: SGHTA and FQGNSA.

J is TRBJ1-2 and V is TRBV19, with 12 bases that match TRBD1. The ends lost 4 bases at V and 1 base at J; junction bases unmatched: 7. Germline values: CDR1 LNHDA, CDR2 SQIVND (reference sequence). The CDR3 runs 17 residues. CDR3 DNA sequence: TGTGCCAGTAGTACCCGGGACAGGGGGCCATTTAACTATGGCTACACCTTC. Translation gives CASSTRDRGPFNYGYTF.

The chain couples TRBV2 to TRBJ1-2; 8 bases match TRBD1. Per germline, CDR1 SNHLY and CDR2 FYNNEI. The CDR3 has 14 amino acids. V trimming: 4 bases; J trimming: 7 bases; junction bases outside the gene matches: 8. The DNA of the CDR3 is TGTGCCAGCAGTGCAGACCAGGGGGCGGGTGGCTACACCTTC. Protein product: CASSADQGAGGYTF. The full variable domain, its missing parts supplied by reference TRBV2 and TRBJ1-2, is EPEVTQTPSHQVTQMGQEVILRCVPISNHLYFYWYRQILGQKVEFLVSFYNNEISEKSEIFDDQFSVERPDGSNFTLKIRSTKLEDSAMYFCASSADQGAGGYTFGSGTRLTVV.

The rearrangement joins TRBV6-1 to TRBJ1-3; the D gene is possibly TRBD1 (5 bases). The CDR3 is made up of 14 amino acids. The V end was cut by 2 bases, the J end by 2 bases, with 7 bases between. The V gene's germline CDR1 is MNHNS and CDR2 SASEGT. The CDR3 sequence is CASSEQGTGNTIYF. CDR3 bases: TGTGCCAGCAGTGAACAGGGCACTGGAAACACCATATATTTT.

The chain recombines TRBV6-5 with TRBJ1-6; 7 bases line up with TRBD1. The trim removed 7 bases at V and 9 bases at J, leaving 6 bases unmatched. This CDR3 has 13 residues. Germline CDR1 and CDR2: MNHEY and SVGAGI. CDR3 in amino acids: CASNPTGSSPLHF. The CDR3, as DNA: TGTGCCAGCAACCCGACAGGGAGTTCACCCCTCCACTTT.

J is TRBJ2-7 and V is TRBV28; D perhaps matches TRBD2 (5 bases). Trimming shortened V by 6 bases and J by 2 bases, and 11 bases separated the two germline ends. CDR1 and CDR2 from the germline V gene are MDHEN and SYDVKM. The CDR3 contains 13 residues. The CDR3 reads CASSSGFTYEQYF. The DNA of the CDR3 is TGTGCCAGCAGCTCGGGGTTTACCTACGAGCAGTACTTC.

The chain joins TRBV7-9 to TRBJ1-1, with 9 positions matching TRBD1. CDR1 is SEHNR and CDR2 is FQNEAQ in the germline V gene (reference sequence). The CDR3 has 13 amino acids. V lost 4 bases, J lost 11 bases, and 8 bases stayed unmatched. CDR3 amino acids: CASSSTGGIEAFF. The CDR3 DNA reads as TGTGCCAGCAGCTCCACAGGGGGCATTGAGGCTTTCTTT.

This chain links TRBV7-9 with TRBJ1-2, with no clear D. Trimming removed 3 bases from V and 7 bases from J, with 18 bases in between. The CDR3 sequence is 15 residues long. CDR1 and CDR2 from the germline V gene are SEHNR and FQNEAQ (reference sequence). This CDR3 reads CASSFELALEAGYTF. CDR3 in DNA: TGTGCCAGCAGCTTTGAGTTAGCGTTGGAGGCTGGCTACACCTTC.

In nucleotides, the CDR3 is TGTGCCAGCAGTTACGGTTTGATCAGGGCTGAAGCTTTCTTT. Protein: CASSYGLIRAEAFF. V is TRBV6-2 or TRBV6-3 and J is TRBJ1-1; D possibly corresponds to TRBD1 (5 bases). V shed 2 bases and J shed 6 bases, with 13 bases lying between them. The CDR3 is 14 amino acids. The germline V gene encodes CDR1 MNHEY and CDR2 SVGEGT.

CDR3 nucleotide sequence: TGTGCTAGTGGTTTGATCCCCCCAACAGACCAAGCTTTCTTT. Its translation is CASGLIPPTDQAFF. J is TRBJ1-1 and V is TRBV12-5; no clear D. CDR3 length equals 14 residues. Germline CDR1 reads LGHNT; CDR2 reads FRNRAP. Trimming pared 2 bases from V and 9 bases from J, leaving 16 bases between.

In this sample, this clone turned up a few times. The chain is built from TRBV14 and TRBJ1-4; maybe TRBD1 (6 bases). Deletions cut 3 bases from V and 7 bases from J, with 9 bases between. This CDR3 is built from 13 residues. Germline V lookup: CDR1 SGHDN, CDR2 FVKESK. The CDR3 DNA reads TGTGCCAGCAGCCAGGGGGCTGCTGAAAAACTGTTTTTT. It codes for CASSQGAAEKLFF. The variable domain in full, with the rest retrieved from reference TRBV14 and TRBJ1-4, is EAGVTQFPSHSVIEKGQTVTLRCDPISGHDNLYWYRRVMGKEIKFLLHFVKESKQDESGMPNNRFLAERTGGTYSTLKVQPAELEDSGVYFCASSQGAAEKLFFGSGTQLSVL.

CDR3 sequence (DNA): TGCGCCAGCAGCCCTCAAGATGTGGGCACGACAGTAGCCAAAAACATTCAGTACTTC. Protein: CASSPQDVGTTVAKNIQYF. The chain carries TRBV4-3 and TRBJ2-4; maybe TRBD1 (5 bases). CDR3 length equals 19 residues. Deletions cut 4 bases from V and 0 bases from J, with 22 bases between. From germline, CDR1 is LGHNA and CDR2 YSLEER.

The V call is TRBV9, the J call TRBJ1-2, with TRBD1 as a possible D gene (6 bases). The CDR3 covers 14 residues. Germline V CDR1 and CDR2: SGDLS, YYNGEE. Trimming stripped 0 bases from V and 13 bases from J, with 19 bases between. In DNA, the CDR3 is TGTGCCAGCAGCGTAGCTCTCCCTTTGGGGGCCTGCACCTTC. It codes for CASSVALPLGACTF.

V gene TRBV9 combines with J gene TRBJ2-3; 10 bases are shared with TRBD2. Unmatched junction bases numbered 8, after V lost 4 bases and J lost 6 bases. Germline CDR1 SGDLS, CDR2 YYNGEE. The length of the CDR3 is 15 residues. The CDR3 nucleotides are TGTGCCAGCAGCAATAGCGGGGGGCTCCGGGATACGCAGTATTTT. Encoded protein: CASSNSGGLRDTQYF. The variable domain in full, with the rest retrieved from reference TRBV9 and TRBJ2-3, is DSGVTQTPKHLITATGQRVTLRCSPRSGDLSVYWYQQSLDQGLQFLIQYYNGEERAKGNILERFSAQQFPDLHSELNLSSLELGDSALYFCASSNSGGLRDTQYFGPGTRLTVL.

This clone was observed once. This sequence joins TRBV18 and TRBJ1-1; 9 bases match TRBD1. The ends lost 3 bases at V and 4 bases at J; junction bases unmatched: 9. This CDR3 is 16 amino acids long. Germline CDR1 reads KGHSH; CDR2 reads LQKENI. This CDR3 reads CASSPPGQGTGTEAFF. CDR3 DNA sequence: TGTGCCAGCTCACCCCCGGGACAGGGAACGGGCACTGAAGCTTTCTTT.

This rearrangement joins TRBV3-1 (or the pseudogene TRBV3-2) to TRBJ1-2, with D perhaps TRBD1 (5 bases). Germline CDR1 LGHDT, CDR2 YNNKEL (reference sequence). V gave up 0 bases and J gave up 7 bases, with 12 bases separating them. The CDR3 runs to 14 residues. The CDR3 region is CASSQESSGGGYTF. CDR3 nucleotide sequence: TGTGCCAGCAGCCAAGAGTCGTCGGGGGGTGGCTACACCTTC.

The chain couples TRBV5-1 to TRBJ1-6; 8 positions match TRBD1. After removal of 0 bases from V and 10 bases from J, the junction contained 6 bases not matched to a gene. The length of the CDR3 is 15 residues. CDR1 SGHRS and CDR2 YFSETQ come from the germline V gene. CDR3 DNA sequence: TGCGCCAGCAGCTTGGGCCAGGGGGCGCAATCACCCCTCCACTTT. Amino acid sequence: CASSLGQGAQSPLHF.

The chain couples TRBV5-1 to TRBJ2-7; 11 nucleotides match TRBD1. V was pared by 0 bases and J by 3 bases, with 8 bases of the junction left unmatched. The CDR3 totals 17 residues. Germline-derived CDR1 and CDR2 are SGHRS and YFSETQ. DNA for the CDR3: TGCGCCAGCAGCTTGGGAATATACGGGACAGGGGGCTACGAGCAGTACTTC. It specifies CASSLGIYGTGGYEQYF.

V and J are TRBV19 and TRBJ1-4, with D possibly being TRBD1 (6 bases). The germline V gene has CDR1 LNHDA and CDR2 SQIVND (reference sequence). Trimming shortened V by 8 bases and J by 7 bases, and 20 bases separated the two germline ends. The CDR3 contains 15 residues. The CDR3 nucleotides are TGTGCCAGTTCCAGTCCAGGGGCAGTTGGTGAAAAACTGTTTTTT. This sequence encodes CASSSPGAVGEKLFF.

Notes on this clone: The junction does not match germline at one end; this may be a read error. This chain connects TRBV5-6 to TRBJ2-1; D call uncertain. In germline, CDR1 is SGHDT, CDR2 YYEEEE. CDR3 length: 12 amino acids. The CDR3 DNA reads as TGTGCCAGCAGCAGATACCACAATGAACAGTTCTTC. This encodes CASSRYHNEQFF.

The V and J genes are TRBV5-1 and TRBJ2-5, with no clear D. The CDR3 runs 13 residues. CDR1 and CDR2 (germline): SGHRS, YFSETQ. V was cut by 0 bases and J by 2 bases, with 5 bases left in between. CDR3 sequence reads: CASSLDLQETQYF. Here the CDR3 DNA reads TGCGCCAGCAGCTTGGACTTGCAAGAGACCCAGTACTTC.

The chain carries TRBV2 and TRBJ2-2, with D maybe TRBD1 (6 bases). The CDR3 length is 13 residues. Trimming took off 8 bases at V and 7 bases at J, with 14 bases between the two ends. CDR1 SNHLY and CDR2 FYNNEI come from the germline V gene. CDR3 DNA: TGTGCCAGCGTGACGCAGGGGATCGGGGAGCTGTTTTTT. Protein: CASVTQGIGELFF.

This chain links TRBV9 with TRBJ2-7; no firm D call. Germline-derived CDR1 and CDR2 are SGDLS and YYNGEE. The CDR3 sequence is 15 residues long. Trimming took off 0 bases at V and 3 bases at J, with 13 bases between the two ends. This CDR3 reads CASSVAPTVFYEQYF. The CDR3 nucleotides read TGTGCCAGCAGCGTAGCTCCGACTGTCTTCTACGAGCAGTACTTC.

This chain connects TRBV7-2 to TRBJ2-3; 9 nucleotides agree with TRBD1. The V and J ends lost 7 bases and 6 bases, in that order; junction bases with no gene match: 8. The germline gives CDR1 SGHTA, CDR2 FQGNSA. The CDR3 is 14 amino acids. DNA for the CDR3: TGTGCCAGCACCCGGGACAGGGAATCGGATACGCAGTATTTT. Its protein is CASTRDRESDTQYF.

The chain couples TRBV10-3 to TRBJ1-1; 9 bases align to TRBD1. Germline CDR1 and CDR2: ENHRY and SYGVKD. The CDR3 length is 14 residues. V lost 4 bases and J lost 4; bases outside the gene matches: 4. The DNA for the CDR3 is TGTGCCATCAGTGGGGGACAGGGTACCACTGAAGCTTTCTTT. This codes for CAISGGQGTTEAFF.

The chain links TRBV18 to TRBJ1-6; 7 bases are shared with TRBD1. With V trimmed by 1 base and J by 9 bases, 6 bases remained unmatched. The length of the CDR3 is 15 residues. The germline V gene has CDR1 KGHSH and CDR2 LQKENI. The CDR3 is CASSPLVQGRSPLHF. The CDR3 coding sequence is TGTGCCAGCTCACCACTAGTACAGGGGCGTTCACCCCTCCACTTT.